Below are 31 T cell receptor beta chains sequenced from a single sample in a study of T-cell memory formation after mild COVID-19. TCRdb reprocessed the 5' RACE reads with MiXCR, giving one entry per CDR3 protein. In the table there are 300,000 to 350,000 distinct CDR3 sequences, roughly an eighth of which are singletons. Specimen: PBMCs or a T cell subset sorted from them (not recorded which). The receptors were sampled from a man aged 18-30 years who had mild COVID-19 (a few samples of this study predate the infection). Cell type and time point are not known.

The V gene is TRBV7-8, the J gene TRBJ2-4; a possible D gene is TRBD2 (6 bases). The CDR3 loop spans 18 amino acids. V shed 6 bases and J shed 1 base, with 22 bases lying between them. Germline assignment: CDR1 SGHVS and CDR2 FQNEAQ. In nucleotides, the CDR3 is TGTGCCAGCAGACCAGGAGGGCACAGCGGCAGGGCCAAAAACATTCAGTACTTC. Translated: CASRPGGHSGRAKNIQYF.

This clonotype was picked up a small number of times. The chain couples TRBV5-1 to TRBJ1-1, with D uncertain. The ends were cut back, 4 bases at V and 5 bases at J, with 18 bases in the middle. There are 15 residues in the CDR3. Looked up from germline, CDR1 is SGHRS and CDR2 is YFSETQ. The CDR3 sequence: CASSGTLGDGTEAFF. In DNA form, the CDR3 reads TGCGCCAGCAGCGGTACTTTGGGTGATGGTACTGAAGCTTTCTTT.

A few counts support this clonotype. One end of the junction fails to match germline, which may point to a read error. V and J are TRBV7-7 and TRBJ2-5; unclear D gene. Germline loops: CDR1 SSHAT, CDR2 FNYEAQ (reference sequence). The CDR3 covers 11 residues. The CDR3 reads CASSPSQIQYF. The DNA of the CDR3 is TGTGCTAGCAGTCCCAGCCAAATCCAGTACTTC.

This clonotype was observed a few times. The rearrangement links TRBV20-1 to TRBJ2-1; 8 bases line up with TRBD1. CDR1 DFQATT and CDR2 SNEGSKA come from the germline V gene (reference sequence). The CDR3 has 14 residues. V lost 6 bases to trimming and J lost 0 bases; unmatched junction nucleotides: 4. CDR3 DNA sequence: TGCAGTGCCCGTGACAGGGGCTCCTACAATGAGCAGTTCTTC. This codes for CSARDRGSYNEQFF.

This clonotype was recorded at least ten times. V and J are TRBV11-2 and TRBJ2-3, with 7 bases lining up with TRBD1. V shed 5 bases and J 5 bases; nucleotides not matched to a gene: 7. From germline, CDR1 is SGHAT and CDR2 FQNNGV. The CDR3 contains 14 residues. CDR3 DNA sequence: TGTGCCAGCAGCCTCGACAGGGAACTAGATACGCAGTATTTT. Its protein product is CASSLDRELDTQYF. The full variable domain, rest sourced from reference TRBV11-2 and TRBJ2-3, is EAGVAQSPRYKIIEKRQSVAFWCNPISGHATLYWYQQILGQGPKLLIQFQNNGVVDDSQLPKDRFSAERLKGVDSTLKIQPAKLEDSAVYLCASSLDRELDTQYFGPGTRLTVL.

The chain couples TRBV5-1 to TRBJ2-6, with a possible D match to TRBD2 (6 bases). CDR1 and CDR2 from the germline V gene are SGHRS and YFSETQ. V was shortened by 0 bases and J by 1 base, with 8 bases between the two germline ends. The CDR3 extends over 16 amino acids. CDR3 sequence: CASSLAGVSGANVLTF. In DNA, the CDR3 is TGCGCCAGCAGCTTGGCGGGGGTATCTGGGGCCAACGTCCTGACTTTC.

The chain links TRBV20-1 to TRBJ2-3, with 8 positions matching TRBD1. The CDR3 contains 16 residues. Trimming took 7 bases from V and 1 from J; bases not matched to a gene: 13. Germline loops: CDR1 DFQATT, CDR2 SNEGSKA (reference sequence). The CDR3 loop reads CSVPTGAARGTDTQYF. For the CDR3, the DNA is TGCAGTGTTCCGACAGGGGCCGCAAGGGGCACAGATACGCAGTATTTT.

J is TRBJ1-1 and V is TRBV5-1, with TRBD1 matching 8 bases. The trim removed 7 bases at V and 1 base at J, leaving 6 bases unmatched. The germline V gene encodes CDR1 SGHRS and CDR2 YFSETQ. The length of the CDR3 is 14 residues. CDR3 loop: CASVEQGGNTEAFF. CDR3 nucleotides: TGCGCCAGCGTCGAACAGGGGGGGAACACTGAAGCTTTCTTT.

This clonotype was seen only a few times. The V gene is TRBV27, the J gene TRBJ2-3, with D possibly being TRBD1 (6 bases). CDR3 length: 13 residues. V was trimmed by 6 bases and J by 7 bases, leaving 14 bases between them. Per the germline V gene, CDR1 is MNHEY and CDR2 is SMNVEV (reference sequence). CDR3 coding DNA: TGTGCCAGCAGCATCCTGACAGGAAATACGCAGTATTTT. Translating it yields CASSILTGNTQYF.

There are a few counts of this clonotype. The chain is built from TRBV7-3 and TRBJ2-3, with D possibly matching TRBD2 (7 bases). The germline CDR1 and CDR2 sequences are SGHTA and FQGTGA. This CDR3 spans 15 amino acids. V shed 5 bases and J shed 5 bases, with 17 bases lying between them. This chain's CDR3 is CASSAGLGGGDTQYF. The DNA of the CDR3 is TGTGCCAGCAGCGCCGGACTAGGGGGGGGAGATACGCAGTATTTT.

This clonotype was observed a handful of times. Sequence at one end of the junction differs from germline and may be a read error. The rearrangement links TRBV12-3 or TRBV12-4 to TRBJ1-2; 8 bases align to TRBD1. The CDR3 consists of 14 residues. CDR3 amino acids: CASSFGQGVSFRAF. DNA of the CDR3: TGTGCCAGCAGTTTCGGACAGGGCGTGTCTTTTCGGGCCTTC.

This clonotype was seen a few times. This chain joins TRBV2 and TRBJ1-1; D is uncertain. This CDR3 spans 11 amino acids. Germline CDR1 is SNHLY and CDR2 is FYNNEI. Trimming shortened V by 6 bases and J by 5 bases, and 7 bases separated the two germline ends. This CDR3 is CASRESTEAFF. DNA of the CDR3: TGTGCCAGCAGGGAATCGACTGAAGCTTTCTTT.

V usage is TRBV6-2 or TRBV6-3 and J usage is TRBJ1-1; 8 bases align to TRBD1. CDR3 length: 14 amino acids. J was trimmed by 4 bases and V by 2 bases; bases with no gene match: 3. The germline V gene encodes CDR1 MNHEY and CDR2 SVGEGT. CDR3 sequence reads: CASSYQGAGTEAFF. CDR3 nucleotides: TGTGCCAGCAGTTACCAGGGGGCCGGCACTGAAGCTTTCTTT.

This clonotype was recorded many times. V is TRBV5-1 and J is TRBJ2-7; the match to TRBD1 covers 7 bases. V was clipped by 1 base and J by 3 bases; unmatched bases: 7. The CDR3 totals 15 residues. CDR1 SGHRS and CDR2 YFSETQ come from the germline V gene. The DNA of the CDR3 is TGCGCCAGCAGCTTGAAGCCAGGGGGTCTCTACGAGCAGTACGTC. As protein: CASSLKPGGLYEQYV.

This clonotype was counted only a few times. This rearrangement joins TRBV7-2 to TRBJ2-5; unclear D gene. The CDR3 loop spans 13 amino acids. Trimming removed 7 bases at V and 5 bases at J, with 14 bases between. The germline V gene has CDR1 SGHTA and CDR2 FQGNSA. The chain's CDR3 is CASTSIWVETQYF. The CDR3 nucleotides read TGTGCCAGCACATCCATATGGGTGGAGACCCAGTACTTC.

The chain couples TRBV6-2 or TRBV6-3 to TRBJ1-5; D is ambiguous. CDR3 length: 15 residues. V was pared by 2 bases and J by 2 bases, with 10 bases between. CDR1 and CDR2 (germline): MNHEY, SVGEGT. The CDR3 spells CASSYLRAGNQPQHF. CDR3 in DNA: TGTGCCAGCAGTTACCTCCGGGCGGGCAATCAGCCCCAGCATTTT.

This clonotype was observed many times. The chain links TRBV28 to TRBJ2-5, with 8 bases lining up with TRBD1. The germline V gene has CDR1 MDHEN and CDR2 SYDVKM. Losses at the gene ends were 4 bases for V and 2 bases for J; bases not matched to a gene: 6. This CDR3 has 15 residues. The CDR3 sequence: CASSSRGTGQETQYF. CDR3 nucleotide sequence: TGTGCCAGCAGTTCACGCGGGACAGGACAAGAGACCCAGTACTTC.

This clonotype was found once. V is TRBV7-2 and J is TRBJ2-2; D perhaps matches TRBD2 (5 bases). Trimming cost V 5 bases and J 2 bases, with 12 bases left between them. The CDR3 is 15 residues long. Germline values: CDR1 SGHTA, CDR2 FQGNSA. Here the CDR3 DNA reads TGTGCCAGCAGCGGGAGCCTCGTAAACACCGGGGAGCTGTTTTTT. This encodes CASSGSLVNTGELFF.

This rearrangement joins TRBV5-4 to TRBJ1-1; the D gene is possibly TRBD1 (5 bases). The V and J ends lost 2 bases and 0 bases respectively, with 14 bases between them. This CDR3 is 16 amino acids long. Per the germline V gene, CDR1 is SGHNT and CDR2 is YYREEE (reference sequence). The CDR3 is CASSFGGKGLNTEAFF. The CDR3 DNA sequence: TGTGCCAGCAGCTTCGGCGGGAAGGGGCTGAACACTGAAGCTTTCTTT.

This clonotype showed up many times. The chain combines TRBV9 with TRBJ2-5; unclear D gene. The V gene's germline CDR1 is SGDLS and CDR2 YYNGEE. The CDR3 contains 13 residues. V was trimmed by 0 bases and J by 1 base, leaving 4 bases between them. The CDR3 DNA sequence: TGTGCCAGCAGCGTAGGTGGCCAAGAGACCCAGTACTTC. Amino acid sequence: CASSVGGQETQYF. The full variable domain, rest sourced from reference TRBV9 and TRBJ2-5, is DSGVTQTPKHLITATGQRVTLRCSPRSGDLSVYWYQQSLDQGLQFLIQYYNGEERAKGNILERFSAQQFPDLHSELNLSSLELGDSALYFCASSVGGQETQYFGPGTRLLVL.

The chain combines TRBV7-8 with TRBJ2-5; a possible D gene is TRBD1 (6 bases). V lost 9 bases and J 0 bases, leaving 14 bases between the germline ends. CDR1 SGHVS and CDR2 FQNEAQ come from the germline V gene. The CDR3 has 14 residues. The CDR3 region is CASTGFYYQETQYF. The CDR3 DNA sequence: TGTGCCAGTACAGGGTTTTACTACCAAGAGACCCAGTACTTC. The full variable domain, rest sourced from reference TRBV7-8 and TRBJ2-5, is GAGVSQSPRYKVAKRGQDVALRCDPISGHVSLFWYQQALGQGPEFLTYFQNEAQLDKSGLPSDRFFAERPEGSVSTLKIQRTQQEDSAVYLCASTGFYYQETQYFGPGTRLLVL.

This sequence joins TRBV6-5 and TRBJ1-1; D is possibly TRBD1 (6 bases). This CDR3 region has 14 residues. Germline V gene sequence: CDR1 MNHEY, CDR2 SVGAGI. V lost 7 bases to trimming and J lost 5 bases, with 17 bases between them. This CDR3 reads CASIPTTGQTEAFF. The CDR3 DNA reads as TGTGCCAGCATCCCCACCACAGGGCAAACTGAAGCTTTCTTT.

The rearrangement uses TRBV9 and TRBJ1-1; D might be TRBD1 (5 bases). In germline, CDR1 is SGDLS, CDR2 YYNGEE. The CDR3 loop spans 13 amino acids. Trimming removed 3 bases from V and 3 bases from J, with 9 bases in between. The CDR3 sequence: CASSAAGYTEAFF. In DNA, the CDR3 is TGTGCCAGCAGCGCGGCAGGGTACACTGAAGCTTTCTTT.

This clonotype was seen only a few times. This chain's CDR3 is CASSLVSQYF. The CDR3 DNA reads as TGTGCCAGCAGCTTGGTGTCCCAGTACTTC. The chain employs TRBV5-8 and TRBJ2-5; D is ambiguous. Germline V lookup: CDR1 SGHTS, CDR2 YDEGEE. The length of the CDR3 is 10 residues. Trimming took 0 bases from V and 9 from J, leaving 3 bases between them.

The chain uses TRBV28 and TRBJ1-2; D might be TRBD1 (5 bases). The CDR3 sequence is 11 residues long. V was shortened by 10 bases and J by 8 bases, with 14 bases between the two germline ends. Germline lookup yields CDR1 MDHEN and CDR2 SYDVKM. The CDR3 loop reads CATPEGQGYTF. The CDR3 DNA follows: TGTGCCACCCCAGAGGGGCAGGGCTACACCTTC.

The chain links TRBV18 to TRBJ2-1; 10 nucleotides match TRBD1. The CDR3 spans 17 residues. The V gene end was trimmed by 5 bases and the J gene end by 7 bases; junction bases not matched to a gene: 14. In germline, CDR1 is KGHSH, CDR2 LQKENI. The CDR3 protein is CASSSRIPGQGRNEQFF. Written as DNA, the CDR3 is TGTGCCAGCTCATCACGCATCCCGGGACAGGGGCGAAATGAGCAGTTCTTC.

The chain uses TRBV12-3 or TRBV12-4 and TRBJ2-5; D is possibly TRBD1 (6 bases). CDR3 length: 14 amino acids. The V end lost 6 bases, the J end lost 1 base, and 12 bases lay between the germline ends. The CDR3 reads CASRRTEIQETQYF. Here the CDR3 DNA reads TGTGCCAGCAGGAGGACAGAAATCCAAGAGACCCAGTACTTC.

This clonotype was seen a handful of times. The rearrangement uses TRBV7-2 and TRBJ2-3, with no clear D. This CDR3 comprises 15 residues. Germline CDR1 reads SGHTA; CDR2 reads FQGNSA. V was pared by 5 bases and J by 0 bases, with 12 bases between. This CDR3 is CASSPMGFSTDTQYF. CDR3 coding DNA: TGTGCCAGCAGCCCCATGGGCTTTAGCACAGATACGCAGTATTTT. The entire variable domain, with the rest obtained from reference TRBV7-2 and TRBJ2-3, is as follows: GAGVSQSPSNKVTEKGKDVELRCDPISGHTALYWYRQSLGQGLEFLIYFQGNSAPDKSGLPSDRFSAERTGGSVSTLTIQRTQQEDSAVYLCASSPMGFSTDTQYFGPGTRLTVL.

This clonotype was picked up many times. The CDR3 DNA reads as TGCGCCAGCAGCTTGACGCCCAGCACAGATACGCAGTATTTT. Amino acids: CASSLTPSTDTQYF. The chain joins TRBV5-1 to TRBJ2-3; D unresolved. The V end lost 1 base, the J end lost 0 bases, and 6 bases lay between the germline ends. The germline V gene encodes CDR1 SGHRS and CDR2 YFSETQ. This CDR3 is 14 amino acids long.

This clonotype was seen ten or more times. This sequence joins TRBV7-2 and TRBJ2-5; D gene unclear. Trimming took 5 bases from V and 2 from J, leaving 9 bases between them. The CDR3 loop spans 13 amino acids. Germline lookup yields CDR1 SGHTA and CDR2 FQGNSA. DNA for the CDR3: TGTGCCAGCAGCCGGACGGCTCAAGAGACCCAGTACTTC. Residues: CASSRTAQETQYF.

V is TRBV6-5 and J is TRBJ1-1; the D gene is possibly TRBD1 (5 bases). CDR1 is MNHEY, CDR2 SVGAGI, per germline. V dropped 2 bases and J dropped 5 bases, with 12 bases sitting between them. CDR3 length: 14 amino acids. The CDR3 DNA reads as TGTGCCAGCAGTTACCTGGGGGAAGGGACTGAAGCTTTCTTT. This gives the protein CASSYLGEGTEAFF.